This entry concerns a single TCR beta chain. Its antigen is currently not known. Per-base qualities were not stored, and no clone one base away is much larger. The CDR3 contains 14 residues, cysteine and phenylalanine counted. The entry retains the CDR3 DNA only, 42 bases that are in frame from base 1. V and J are truncated by 5 bases and 2 bases respectively, leaving an intervening sequence of 11 bases. CDR1 is given as SEHNR and CDR2 as FQNEAQ, both from the germline V gene (reference sequence). The data derive from a study of T cell repertoires in cytomegalovirus infection (dated by TCRdb to between 2019 and 2020). With regard to the full study: Donor HLA type was relevant to the analysis, as public TCR beta signatures indicated carriage of CMV infection together with the matching HLA type.

The sample was run on an Illumina HiSeq 1500. TCRdb reprocessed the public reads (quality trimming at Q25 with fastp, clone calling with MiXCR) and kept in-frame beta chains. Entries that share a CDR3 protein sequence are merged under the most common genes and DNA. Present in this sample are about 150,000 distinct CDR3 sequences, about 20% of which were seen just once. The ten top clones hold over 9.5% of the sample. General conclusions and limits of the study: Cumulative frequency of public TCR beta family members discriminated carriers of CMV infection plus the relevant HLA type in this cohort and an independent approximately 340-donor cohort. The ex vivo response was dominated by HLA-C-restricted CMV-specific TCR beta clonotypes, which also provided the single most frequent clonotype in two of eight donors.

The chain was built from TRBV7-9 and TRBJ2-3; the D gene could be TRBD1 or TRBD2, each one agreeing over 5 bases. The clonotype was recovered from a human donor in good health (CMV status not recorded). Some clones in this sample may be carry-over from other donors' samples. Input material: PBMCs. CDR3 loop: CASSPGRVTDTQYF. Here is the DNA: TGTGCCAGCAGCCCGGGACGGGTCACAGATACGCAGTATTTT.